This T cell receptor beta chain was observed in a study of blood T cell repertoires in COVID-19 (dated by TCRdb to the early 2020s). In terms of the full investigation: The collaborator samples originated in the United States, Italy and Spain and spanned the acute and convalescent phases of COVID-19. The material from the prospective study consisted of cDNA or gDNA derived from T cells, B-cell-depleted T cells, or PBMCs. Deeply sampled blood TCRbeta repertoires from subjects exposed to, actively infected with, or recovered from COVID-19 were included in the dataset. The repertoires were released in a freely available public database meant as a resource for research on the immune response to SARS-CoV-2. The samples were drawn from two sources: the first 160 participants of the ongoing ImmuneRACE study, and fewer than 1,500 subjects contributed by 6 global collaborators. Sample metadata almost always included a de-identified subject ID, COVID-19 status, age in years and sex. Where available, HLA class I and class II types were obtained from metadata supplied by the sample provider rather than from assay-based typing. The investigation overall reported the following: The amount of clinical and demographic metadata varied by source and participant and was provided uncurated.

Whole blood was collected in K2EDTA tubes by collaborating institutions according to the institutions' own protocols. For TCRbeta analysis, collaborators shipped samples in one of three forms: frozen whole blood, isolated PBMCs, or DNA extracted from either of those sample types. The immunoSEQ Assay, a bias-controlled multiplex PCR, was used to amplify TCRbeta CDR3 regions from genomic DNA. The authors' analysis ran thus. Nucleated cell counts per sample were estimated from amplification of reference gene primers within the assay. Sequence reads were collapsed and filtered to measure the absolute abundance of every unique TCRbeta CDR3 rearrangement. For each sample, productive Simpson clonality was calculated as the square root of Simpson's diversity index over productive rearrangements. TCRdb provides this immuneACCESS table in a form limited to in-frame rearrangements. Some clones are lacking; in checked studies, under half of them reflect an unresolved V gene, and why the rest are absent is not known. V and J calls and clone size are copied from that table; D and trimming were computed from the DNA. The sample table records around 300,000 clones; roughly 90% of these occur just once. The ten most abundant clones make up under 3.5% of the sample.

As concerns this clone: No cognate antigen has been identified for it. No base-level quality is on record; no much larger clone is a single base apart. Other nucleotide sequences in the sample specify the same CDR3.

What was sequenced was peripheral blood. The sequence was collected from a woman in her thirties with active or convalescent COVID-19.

Here the CDR3 is given as CATSRDRTDTQYF. The DNA sequence is as follows: TGTGCCACCAGCAGAGATCGGACAGATACGCAGTATTTT. The chain couples TRBV15 to TRBJ2-3, with the D gene call left open. CDR1 LNHNV and CDR2 YYDKDF were looked up in the germline V gene (reference sequence). V is cut by 0 bases and J by 3 bases, and the space between the germline ends is 4 bases. Including cysteine and phenylalanine, the CDR3 has 13 amino acids. The read is trimmed to its CDR3 DNA, 39 bases read in frame from base 1.